The 9 T cell receptor beta chains reported below all come from one sample, sequenced in a study of T-cell memory formation after mild COVID-19. TCRdb reprocessed the 5' RACE reads via MiXCR and lists one record per CDR3 protein. The sample has roughly 100,000 distinct CDR3 sequences; approximately 17% are singletons. Sequencing was carried out using PBMCs or a T cell subset sorted from them (not recorded which). Source of these receptors: an adult woman who had mild COVID-19 (a few samples of this study predate the infection). Cell type and time point are not known.

The V call is TRBV30, the J call TRBJ2-1; 10 positions match TRBD1. The J segment lost 7 bases and the V segment lost 5 bases, leaving 8 bases of the junction unmatched. The V gene's germline CDR1 is GTSNPN and CDR2 SVGIG (reference sequence). The CDR3 consists of 14 residues. This CDR3 is CAWLGGQGGNEQFF. For the CDR3, the DNA is TGTGCCTGGTTGGGAGGACAGGGGGGGAATGAGCAGTTCTTC.

The chain couples TRBV5-1 to TRBJ2-7, with D possibly being TRBD1 or TRBD2 (5 bases each). CDR3 length: 13 amino acids. Germline V gene sequence: CDR1 SGHRS, CDR2 YFSETQ. V was shortened by 7 bases and J by 0 bases, with 11 bases between the two germline ends. The CDR3 spells CASGPGSSYEQYF. In DNA, the CDR3 is TGCGCCAGCGGCCCAGGGAGCTCCTACGAGCAGTACTTC. The entire variable domain, with the rest obtained from reference TRBV5-1 and TRBJ2-7, is as follows: KAGVTQTPRYLIKTRGQQVTLSCSPISGHRSVSWYQQTPGQGLQFLFEYFSETQRNKGNFPGRFSGRQFSNSRSEMNVSTLELGDSALYLCASGPGSSYEQYFGPGTRLTVT.

This clonotype was seen ten or more times. The chain links TRBV20-1 to TRBJ2-1, with 15 bases fitting TRBD2. From germline, CDR1 is DFQATT and CDR2 SNEGSKA (reference sequence). The CDR3 sequence is 20 residues long. Losses at the gene ends were 3 bases for V and 1 base for J; bases not matched to a gene: 13. The CDR3 DNA reads as TGCAGTGCTAGTCCCTTACCGGGACTAGCGGGAGGAATATCCTACAATGAGCAGTTCTTC. The encoded protein is CSASPLPGLAGGISYNEQFF.

The table lists this clonotype with many counts. V gene TRBV6-1 combines with J gene TRBJ2-1; 9 nucleotides match TRBD2. From germline, CDR1 is MNHNS and CDR2 SASEGT. The V gene end was trimmed by 4 bases and the J gene end by 1 base; junction bases not matched to a gene: 2. This CDR3 comprises 15 residues. This CDR3 reads CASSVSGGSYNEQFF. The CDR3 nucleotides read TGTGCCAGCAGTGTTAGCGGGGGATCCTACAATGAGCAGTTCTTC.

The rearrangement joins TRBV12-2 to TRBJ2-5; no DNA check was done on the table's D call, TRBD1. TRBV12-2 is reported as a pseudogene. This CDR3 region has 14 residues. The CDR3 DNA follows: TGTGCAAGTCGCGACCGGACAGGGCGAGAGACCCAGTACTTC. Encoded protein: CASRDRTGRETQYF.

The gene calls are TRBV28 and TRBJ2-3; 7 positions match TRBD2. The CDR3 spans 15 residues. Germline V CDR1 and CDR2: MDHEN, SYDVKM. Trimming took 2 bases from V and 2 from J; bases not matched to a gene: 4. The CDR3 region has the DNA TGTGCCAGCAGTTTACTAGCGGCAACCACAGATACGCAGTATTTT. It translates to CASSLLAATTDTQYF. Combining the CDR3 with reference TRBV28 and TRBJ2-3 gives the whole variable domain DVKVTQSSRYLVKRTGEKVFLECVQDMDHENMFWYRQDPGLGLRLIYFSYDVKMKEKGDIPEGYSVSREKKERFSLILESASTNQTSMYLCASSLLAATTDTQYFGPGTRLTVL.

This sequence joins TRBV27 and TRBJ1-2; the D gene is possibly TRBD1 (6 bases). The germline gives CDR1 MNHEY, CDR2 SMNVEV (reference sequence). CDR3 length: 14 amino acids. V was cut by 4 bases and J by 6 bases, with 15 bases left in between. DNA for the CDR3: TGTGCCAGCAGTTCCGTCAGGGACATGCATGGCTACACCTTC. This encodes CASSSVRDMHGYTF.

The chain carries TRBV27 and TRBJ2-7; 7 bases are shared with TRBD2. CDR3 length equals 14 residues. The germline V gene has CDR1 MNHEY and CDR2 SMNVEV (reference sequence). The ends lost 2 bases at V and 6 bases at J; junction bases unmatched: 7. DNA of the CDR3: TGTGCCAGCAGTTTAGCCCCTGGGGGGGGCGAGCAGTACTTC. As protein: CASSLAPGGGEQYF.

This clonotype has a handful of counts. V is TRBV9 and J is TRBJ1-1; D unresolved. Trimming cost V 3 bases and J 3 bases, with 18 bases left between them. The CDR3 is 16 residues long. CDR1 and CDR2 (germline): SGDLS, YYNGEE. CDR3: CASSAPIEGRDTEAFF. CDR3 DNA: TGTGCCAGCAGCGCCCCCATAGAAGGACGGGACACTGAAGCTTTCTTT.